The rows below give T cell receptor beta chains drawn from one sample of a study of blood T cell repertoires in COVID-19. Clones were read by immunoSEQ multiplex PCR, and TCRdb kept only the in-frame ones, dropping some. The sample lists about 140,000 clones, 70% to 80% occurring once. The specimen was peripheral blood. The receptors shown here come from a man between 50 and 59 years old with acute or convalescent COVID-19. The CDR3 runs from the conserved cysteine through the conserved F or W. D genes are given only for firm matches. Size values are once, few and many counts, or a class for expanded clones, and some rows have none.

abundance	j_gene	v_gene	d_gene	CDR3nt	CDR3aa
-	TRBJ1-1	TRBV30	TRBD1	TGTGCCTGGAGCTTCAGAACCGGGACAGGGGGGATGAACACTGAAGCTTTCTTT	CAWSFRTGTGGMNTEAFF
-	TRBJ1-6	TRBV5-6	-	TGTGCCAGCAGCTTGGGCGACACCAGCTCCTATAATTCACCCCTCCACTTT	CASSLGDTSSYNSPLHF
-	TRBJ1-3	TRBV5-5	TRBD1	TGTGCCAGCAGCTTTGATACAGGGGGTTCTAGTGGAAACACCATATATTTT	CASSFDTGGSSGNTIYF
-	TRBJ1-4	TRBV9	TRBD1	TGTGCCAGCAGCCCACGGACAGGGATAGGAGAAAAACTGTTTTTT	CASSPRTGIGEKLFF
-	TRBJ1-6	TRBV5-6	TRBD1	TGTGCCAGCAGCTTGCGGACAGGGTATAATTCACCCCTCCACTTT	CASSLRTGYNSPLHF
-	TRBJ1-6	TRBV18	-	TGTGCCAGCTCACCACGACAGTTCGATAATTCACCCCTCCACTTT	CASSPRQFDNSPLHF
-	TRBJ1-5	TRBV9	-	TGTGCCAGCAGCGGAGCTTATAGCAATCAGCCCCAGCATTTT	CASSGAYSNQPQHF
-	TRBJ2-3	TRBV9	TRBD1	TGTGCCAGCAGCACCCGAGTGGGACAGGGAAGCACAGATACGCAGTATTTT	CASSTRVGQGSTDTQYF
-	TRBJ1-2	TRBV2	-	TGTGCCAGCAGTGAAGGAGCCCAAGAGATATACTATGGCTACACCTTC	CASSEGAQEIYYGYTF
-	TRBJ2-6	TRBV5-4	-	TGTGCCAGCAGCTTGGAAGGCAGGGCGACTGGGGCCAACGTCCTGACTTTC	CASSLEGRATGANVLTF
-	TRBJ2-3	TRBV5-6	TRBD2	TGTGCCAGCAGCTCGGGACTAGCGGACACAGATACGCAGTATTTT	CASSSGLADTDTQYF
-	TRBJ2-5	TRBV7-3	TRBD1	TGTGCCAGCAGCCTCCGGACAGGGTACCAAGAGACCCAGTACTTC	CASSLRTGYQETQYF
-	TRBJ1-5	TRBV5-6	-	TGTGCCAGCAGCTTAAACCGGGGTTTTAGCAATCAGCCCCAGCATTTT	CASSLNRGFSNQPQHF
many	TRBJ1-6	TRBV9	-	TGTGCCAGCAGCGCCGGGACATCTAATTCACCCCTCCACTTT	CASSAGTSNSPLHF
few	TRBJ1-1	TRBV2	-	TGTGCCAGCAGTGAAATGCCCGGGGTCACTGAAGCTTTCTTT	CASSEMPGVTEAFF
-	TRBJ2-3	TRBV7-2	TRBD1	TGTGCCAGCAGCTACAGGACAGGGTCAGATACGCAGTATTTT	CASSYRTGSDTQYF
-	TRBJ1-2	TRBV5-1	TRBD1	TGCGCCAGCAGCTTAACATCGGGACAGAACTATGGCTACACCTTC	CASSLTSGQNYGYTF
-	TRBJ1-6	TRBV7-3	-	TGTGCCAGCGCAAGCGGGGTTTATGATTCACCCCTCCACTTT	CASASGVYDSPLHF
-	TRBJ1-1	TRBV5-1	TRBD1	TGCGCCAGCAGCTTCAACTTACAGGGGATTGGAACTGAAGCTTTCTTT	CASSFNLQGIGTEAFF
-	TRBJ2-7	TRBV9	TRBD2	TGTGCCAGCAGCCCCAGGGGACTAGCGGGGTCCTACGAGCAGTACTTC	CASSPRGLAGSYEQYF
-	TRBJ2-5	TRBV2	TRBD2	TGTGCCAGCAGTGAACCCAGTAGCGGGGTTGGGGAGACCCAGTACTTC	CASSEPSSGVGETQYF
-	TRBJ1-2	TRBV29-1	-	TGCAGCGTTTATGTATTGGGAGGGGGGCAGAACTATGGCTACACCTTC	CSVYVLGGGQNYGYTF
few	TRBJ2-5	TRBV4-2	TRBD2	TGTGCCAGCAGCCAAGGGGGGGGGACCAGGGTGGAGACCCAGTACTTC	CASSQGGGTRVETQYF
-	TRBJ1-6	TRBV3-1/TRBV3-2	TRBD1	TGTGCCAGCAGCCCCGGACAGGGACCTTATAATTCACCCCTCCACTTT	CASSPGQGPYNSPLHF
few	TRBJ1-2	TRBV21-1	-	TGTGCCAGCAGCAAAGTCTCCACACCATCTAACTATGGCTACACCTTC	CASSKVSTPSNYGYTF
-	TRBJ1-1	TRBV21-1	-	TGTGCCAGCAGCAAAGCGCTGCAGGGTCAGTTAAAAGCTTTCTTT	CASSKALQGQLKAFF
-	TRBJ1-4	TRBV3-1/TRBV3-2	TRBD1	TGTGCCAGCAGCCAAGGGACAGGGAATGAAAAACTGTTTTTT	CASSQGTGNEKLFF
-	TRBJ2-5	TRBV5-1	-	TGCGCCAGCAGCTTGGGCGGGGTCCAGGAAGAGACCCAGTACTTC	CASSLGGVQEETQYF
-	TRBJ2-1	TRBV29-1	TRBD2	TGCAGCGTTGAAGGGGCTAGCGGGGGTCTGAATGAGCAGTTCTTC	CSVEGASGGLNEQFF
-	TRBJ1-2	TRBV28	TRBD1	TGTGCCAGCCTACTCAAACGGGGGACAGGAAATATTAACTATGGCTACACCTTC	CASLLKRGTGNINYGYTF
-	TRBJ2-2	TRBV5-1	-	TGCGCCAGCAGGGAGGTTGGCCTCGGGGAGCTGTTTTTT	CASREVGLGELFF
-	TRBJ2-5	TRBV11-3	TRBD1	TGTGCCAGCAGCTTTTACAGGGGGGAGACCCAGTACTTC	CASSFYRGETQYF
-	TRBJ1-5	TRBV2	TRBD1	TGTGCCAGCAATAGGGACAGGGATGTGGAGCCCCAGCATTTT	CASNRDRDVEPQHF
once	TRBJ2-1	TRBV7-9	-	TGTGCCAGCAGCCGGGATTACGAGCAGTTCTTC	CASSRDYEQFF
-	TRBJ1-2	TRBV30	-	TGTGCCTGGAGTGTAAGTTTACAGGATGGCTACACCTTC	CAWSVSLQDGYTF
-	TRBJ1-5	TRBV12-3/TRBV12-4	-	TGTGCCAGCAGGGGGCCAGGGAATCAGCCCCAGCATTTT	CASRGPGNQPQHF
few	TRBJ1-4	TRBV5-1	-	TGCGCCAGCAGCTTGGTGCGGGACGGGAAACTGTTTTTT	CASSLVRDGKLFF
-	TRBJ2-6	TRBV7-2	-	TGTGCCAGCAGCTTCCAGGGGTCCGGGGCCAACGTCCTGACTTTC	CASSFQGSGANVLTF
-	TRBJ2-1	TRBV10-1	-	TGCGCCAGCAGTGAGGTGAGGGGGAAGGCGTACAATGAGCAGTTCTTC	CASSEVRGKAYNEQFF
-	TRBJ1-6	TRBV4-2	-	TGTGCCAGCAGCCAGGAGCAGATTAACCTCTCCTATAATTCACCCCTCCACTTT	CASSQEQINLSYNSPLHF
-	TRBJ2-2	TRBV9	-	TGTGCCAGCAGCGTAGAGACAGGGAACACCGGGGAGCTGTTTTTT	CASSVETGNTGELFF
-	TRBJ2-2	TRBV10-3	-	TGTGCCATCAGTGAGATGAGGGGAGGCACCGGGGAGCTGTTTTTT	CAISEMRGGTGELFF
once	TRBJ2-7	TRBV11-2	TRBD1	TGTGCCAGCAGCCCCGGGACAGGGCCCCACGAGCAGTACTTC	CASSPGTGPHEQYF
-	TRBJ2-2	TRBV10-3	TRBD1	TGTGCCATCAGTCCCCAGGGGGCCCTGAACACCGGGGAGCTGTTTTTT	CAISPQGALNTGELFF
-	TRBJ2-3	TRBV5-1	-	TGCGCCAGCAGCGAACAGGGAACAGATACGCAGTATTTT	CASSEQGTDTQYF
few	TRBJ1-2	TRBV19	-	TGTGCCAGTAGTTCCCGTCCAGAAAACTATGGCTACACCTTC	CASSSRPENYGYTF
-	TRBJ1-1	TRBV5-1	-	TGCGCCAGCAGCGCCAGGGGTACTGAAGCTTTCTTT	CASSARGTEAFF
-	TRBJ2-1	TRBV7-9	TRBD1	TGTGCCAGCAGCTTCGGACAGGGTACGGGGAATGAGCAGTTCTTC	CASSFGQGTGNEQFF
-	TRBJ2-3	TRBV9	TRBD2	TGTGCCAGCAGCGTGACTAGCGGGGTTCCAGATACGCAGTATTTT	CASSVTSGVPDTQYF
few	TRBJ2-1	TRBV7-8	-	TGTGCCAGCAGCTTAGACGGGGGTGAGCAGTTCTTC	CASSLDGGEQFF
-	TRBJ1-6	TRBV2	TRBD1	TGTGCCAGCAGTGAAGCAGGGGGCGATTCACCCCTCCACTTT	CASSEAGGDSPLHF
-	TRBJ2-7	TRBV12-3/TRBV12-4	-	TGTGCCAGCAGTTCCCAGGGGTTAGAGCAGTACTTC	CASSSQGLEQYF
-	TRBJ2-5	TRBV2	TRBD1	TGTGCCAGCAGAGCCGGGACAGGGAGTTTGGAGACCCAGTACTTC	CASRAGTGSLETQYF
-	TRBJ2-2	TRBV9	-	TGTGCCAGCAGCGTAACTACCGGGGAGCTGTTTTTT	CASSVTTGELFF
-	TRBJ2-6	TRBV30	-	TGTGCCTGGAGTGTGGCCAGGGGGGCCAACGTCCTGACTTTC	CAWSVARGANVLTF
-	TRBJ2-3	TRBV12-5	TRBD1	TGTGCTAGTGGTTTGGCAGGGGGAGATACGCAGTATTTT	CASGLAGGDTQYF
-	TRBJ1-3	TRBV30	-	TGTGCCTGGAGTGTTGAGACAGCGGGAAACACCATATATTTT	CAWSVETAGNTIYF
-	TRBJ2-3	TRBV5-1	-	TGCGCCAGCAGCCAGGGGACACCGACAGATACGCAGTATTTT	CASSQGTPTDTQYF
few	TRBJ1-3	TRBV28	TRBD1	TGTGCCAGCAGGGACAGGAACTCTGGAAACACCATATATTTT	CASRDRNSGNTIYF